This T cell receptor beta chain is drawn from a study of blood T cells in healthy people across ages. Comments on this clonotype: Its target is not known.

Study results and caveats: With age, beta diversity per million T cells declined roughly linearly, significantly by approximately 41.

The use of a sample-barcoded 5' primer and a J-beta primer mix characterized a second PCR of roughly 7 to 12 cycles. Every sample produced at least 2.5 million CDR3-containing paired-end reads. TCRdb reanalysed the 5' RACE reads using MiXCR and keeps one entry per CDR3 protein. The sample has 700,000 to 1,000,000 distinct CDR3 sequences, around 42% seen once; the top ten hold about a fifth. Each sample gave at least 6 million isolated PBMCs. Sequencing was carried out using blood. The TCR comes from a man aged 60 to 75 in good health.

CDR3 DNA sequence: TGTGCCAGCAGCCCCTGGAGGGGAAAAGAGACCCAGTACTTC. Translation: CASSPWRGKETQYF. This chain connects TRBV7-9 to TRBJ2-5; tentative D call: TRBD2 (6 bases). The CDR3 is 14 amino acids. Germline values: CDR1 SEHNR, CDR2 FQNEAQ (reference sequence). V gave up 5 bases and J gave up 3 bases, with 13 bases separating them.